This T cell receptor (beta chain) was profiled in a study of blood T cells in healthy people across ages. This clonotype has ten or more counts. Its cognate antigen is unknown. Primed by a sample-barcoded 5' primer and a J-beta primer mix, a second PCR proceeded for about 7 to 11 cycles. TCRdb passed the 5' RACE reads through MiXCR, listing each CDR3 protein once. The sample yields hundreds of thousands of distinct CDR3 sequences, roughly two fifths seen once. Whole-study findings and limits: Researchers report that TCR beta diversity correlated strongly with naive T cell percentage.

Germline trimming cut 4 bases from V and 6 bases from J; bases unmatched to any gene: 17. The CDR3 loop spans 17 amino acids. Germline CDR1 reads LGHNA; CDR2 reads YNFKEQ. The source of this sequence is a man older than 75 in good health. The material sequenced was blood. The V gene is TRBV4-2, the J gene TRBJ2-7, with 8 bases that match TRBD2. The DNA of the CDR3 is TGTGCCAGCAGCCCCCTCGGTGACCGAGCGGGGGCGGGCGAGCAGTACTTC. Translating it yields CASSPLGDRAGAGEQYF.